This T cell receptor beta chain was sequenced for a study of T-cell memory formation after mild COVID-19. Each CDR3 protein gets one entry after TCRdb re-called the 5' RACE reads with MiXCR. The table has roughly 200,000 distinct CDR3 sequences, about a sixth seen once; the top ten hold about 2.1%. V shed 1 base and J shed 9 bases, with 15 bases lying between them. Per the germline V gene, CDR1 is LGHNA and CDR2 is YSLEER. The CDR3 is 14 amino acids. J is TRBJ1-2 and V is TRBV4-3; maybe TRBD1 (6 bases). What was sequenced was PBMCs or a T cell subset sorted from them (not recorded which). This sequence originates from an adult woman who had mild COVID-19 (a few samples of this study predate the infection). Cell type and time point are not known. CDR3 region: CASSQGQGRESYTF. The CDR3 DNA follows: TGCGCCAGCAGCCAAGGGCAGGGGAGGGAGAGCTACACCTTC.